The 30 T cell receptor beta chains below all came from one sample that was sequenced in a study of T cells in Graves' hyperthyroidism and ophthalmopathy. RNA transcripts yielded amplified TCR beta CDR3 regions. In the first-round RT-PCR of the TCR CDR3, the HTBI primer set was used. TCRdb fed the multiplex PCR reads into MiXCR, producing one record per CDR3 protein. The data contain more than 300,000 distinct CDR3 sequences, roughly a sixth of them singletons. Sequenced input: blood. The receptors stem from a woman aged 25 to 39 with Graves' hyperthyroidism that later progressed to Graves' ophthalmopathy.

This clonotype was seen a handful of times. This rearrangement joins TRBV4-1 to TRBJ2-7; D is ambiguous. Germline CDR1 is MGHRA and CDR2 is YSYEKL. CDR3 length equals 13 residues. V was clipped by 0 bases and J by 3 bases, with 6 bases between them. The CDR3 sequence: CASSQETLYEQYF. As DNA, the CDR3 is TGCGCCAGCAGCCAAGAGACGCTCTACGAGCAGTACTTC.

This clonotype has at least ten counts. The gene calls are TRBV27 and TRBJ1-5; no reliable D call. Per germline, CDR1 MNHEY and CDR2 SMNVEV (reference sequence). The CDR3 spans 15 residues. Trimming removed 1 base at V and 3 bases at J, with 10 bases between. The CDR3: CASSLYGIVNQPQHF. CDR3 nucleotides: TGTGCCAGCAGTTTATACGGGATAGTCAATCAGCCCCAGCATTTT.

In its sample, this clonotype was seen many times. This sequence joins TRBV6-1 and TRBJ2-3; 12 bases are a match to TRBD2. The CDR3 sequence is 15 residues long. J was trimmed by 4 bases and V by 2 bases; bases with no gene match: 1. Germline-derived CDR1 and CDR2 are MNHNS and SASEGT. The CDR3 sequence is CASSELAGGPDTQYF. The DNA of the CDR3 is TGTGCCAGCAGTGAACTAGCGGGGGGGCCAGATACGCAGTATTTT.

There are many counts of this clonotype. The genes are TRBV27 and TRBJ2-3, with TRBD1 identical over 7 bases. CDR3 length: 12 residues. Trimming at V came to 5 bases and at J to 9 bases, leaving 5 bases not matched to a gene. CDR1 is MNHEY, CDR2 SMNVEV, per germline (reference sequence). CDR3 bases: TGTGCCAGCAGTAACGCGACAGGGACGCAGTATTTT. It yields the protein CASSNATGTQYF.

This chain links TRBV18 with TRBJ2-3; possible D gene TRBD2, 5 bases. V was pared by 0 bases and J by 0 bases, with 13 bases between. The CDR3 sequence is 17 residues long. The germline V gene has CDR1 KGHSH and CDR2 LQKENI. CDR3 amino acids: CASSPPSSGPSTDTQYF. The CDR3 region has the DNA TGTGCCAGCTCACCACCGTCAAGCGGACCTAGCACAGATACGCAGTATTTT.

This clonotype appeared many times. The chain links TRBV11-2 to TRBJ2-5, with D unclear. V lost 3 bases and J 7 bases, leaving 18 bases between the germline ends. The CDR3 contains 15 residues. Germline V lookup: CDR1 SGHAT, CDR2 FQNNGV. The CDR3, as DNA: TGTGCCAGCAGCTTCCCTATCGGAAGATTGCGGACCCAGTACTTC. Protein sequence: CASSFPIGRLRTQYF. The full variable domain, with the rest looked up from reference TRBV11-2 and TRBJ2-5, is EAGVAQSPRYKIIEKRQSVAFWCNPISGHATLYWYQQILGQGPKLLIQFQNNGVVDDSQLPKDRFSAERLKGVDSTLKIQPAKLEDSAVYLCASSFPIGRLRTQYFGPGTRLLVL.

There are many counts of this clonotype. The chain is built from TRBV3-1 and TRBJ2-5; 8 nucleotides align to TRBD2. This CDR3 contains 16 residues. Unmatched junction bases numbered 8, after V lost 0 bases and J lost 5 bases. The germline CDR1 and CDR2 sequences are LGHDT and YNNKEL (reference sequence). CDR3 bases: TGTGCCAGCAGCCAAGATTCGGGAGGGCCGGGTGAGACCCAGTACTTC. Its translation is CASSQDSGGPGETQYF.

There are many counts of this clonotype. This CDR3 is CASSVSPANYGYTF. CDR3 bases: TGTGCCAGCAGCGTATCGCCGGCTAACTATGGCTACACCTTC. V is TRBV9 and J is TRBJ1-2, with D uncertain. Trimming pared 1 base from V and 0 bases from J, leaving 7 bases between. CDR1 SGDLS and CDR2 YYNGEE come from the germline V gene. The CDR3 runs 14 residues.

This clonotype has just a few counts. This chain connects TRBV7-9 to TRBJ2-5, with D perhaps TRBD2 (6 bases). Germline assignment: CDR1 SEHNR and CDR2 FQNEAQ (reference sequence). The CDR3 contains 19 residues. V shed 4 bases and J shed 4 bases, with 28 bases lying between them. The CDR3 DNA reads TGTGCCAGCAGCTCATATCTAAGGATACCGGGACTGCGGGTAGAGACCCAGTACTTC. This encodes CASSSYLRIPGLRVETQYF.

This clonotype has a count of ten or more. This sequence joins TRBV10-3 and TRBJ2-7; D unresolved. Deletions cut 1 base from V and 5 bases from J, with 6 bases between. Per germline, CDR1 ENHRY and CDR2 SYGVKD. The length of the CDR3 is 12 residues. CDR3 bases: TGTGCCATCAGTGAGTACGGCGACGAGCAGTACTTC. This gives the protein CAISEYGDEQYF.

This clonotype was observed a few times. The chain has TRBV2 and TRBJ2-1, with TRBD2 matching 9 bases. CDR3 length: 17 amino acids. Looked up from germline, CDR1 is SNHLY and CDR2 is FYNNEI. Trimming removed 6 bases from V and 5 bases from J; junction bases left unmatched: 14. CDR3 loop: CASRGGREGLRNNEQFF. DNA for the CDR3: TGTGCCAGCAGGGGAGGGCGGGAGGGCCTGAGGAACAATGAGCAGTTCTTC.

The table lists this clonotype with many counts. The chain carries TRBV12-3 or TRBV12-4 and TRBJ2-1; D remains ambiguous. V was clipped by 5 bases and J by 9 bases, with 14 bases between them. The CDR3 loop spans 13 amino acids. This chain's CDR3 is CASSQLVSGEQFF. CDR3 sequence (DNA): TGTGCCAGCAGTCAACTCGTATCTGGTGAGCAGTTCTTC.

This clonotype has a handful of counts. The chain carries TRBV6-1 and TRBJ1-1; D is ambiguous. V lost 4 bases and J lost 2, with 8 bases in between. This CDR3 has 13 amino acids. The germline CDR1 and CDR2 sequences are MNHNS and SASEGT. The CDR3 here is CASSVRDNTEAFF. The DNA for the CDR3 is TGTGCCAGCAGTGTCAGAGACAACACTGAAGCTTTCTTT.

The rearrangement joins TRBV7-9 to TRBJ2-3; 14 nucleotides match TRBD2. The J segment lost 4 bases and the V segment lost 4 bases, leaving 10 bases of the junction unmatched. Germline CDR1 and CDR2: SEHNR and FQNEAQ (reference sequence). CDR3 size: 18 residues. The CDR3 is CASSSYGLAGGRADTQYF. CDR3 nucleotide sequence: TGTGCCAGCAGCTCCTACGGACTAGCGGGGGGCCGGGCAGATACGCAGTATTTT.

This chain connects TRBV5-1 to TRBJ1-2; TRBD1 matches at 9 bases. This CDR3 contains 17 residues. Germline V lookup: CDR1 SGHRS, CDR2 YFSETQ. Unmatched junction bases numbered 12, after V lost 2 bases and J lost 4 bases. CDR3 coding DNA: TGCGCCAGCAGCTTCCTCGCCGGGACAGGGCGCCTCTATGGCTACACCTTC. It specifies CASSFLAGTGRLYGYTF.

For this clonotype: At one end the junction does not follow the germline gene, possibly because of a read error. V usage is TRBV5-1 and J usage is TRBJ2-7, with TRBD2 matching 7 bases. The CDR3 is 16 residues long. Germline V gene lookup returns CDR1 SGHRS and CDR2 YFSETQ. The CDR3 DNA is TGCGCCAGCAGCTTTCGACTAGCAGCGACTTCCTACGGGCAGTACTTC. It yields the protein CASSFRLAATSYGQYF.

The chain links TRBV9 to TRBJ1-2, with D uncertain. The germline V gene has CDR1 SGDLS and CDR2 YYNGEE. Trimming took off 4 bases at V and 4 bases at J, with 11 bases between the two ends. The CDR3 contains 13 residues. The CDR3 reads CASSPSRFYGYTF. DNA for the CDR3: TGTGCCAGCAGCCCCTCCCGCTTCTATGGCTACACCTTC.

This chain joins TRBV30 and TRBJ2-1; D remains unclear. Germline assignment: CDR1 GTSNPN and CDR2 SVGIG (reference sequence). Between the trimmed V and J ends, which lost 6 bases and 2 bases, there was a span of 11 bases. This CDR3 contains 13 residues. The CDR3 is CACGVTAYNEQFF. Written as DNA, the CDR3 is TGTGCCTGCGGAGTCACCGCCTACAATGAGCAGTTCTTC.

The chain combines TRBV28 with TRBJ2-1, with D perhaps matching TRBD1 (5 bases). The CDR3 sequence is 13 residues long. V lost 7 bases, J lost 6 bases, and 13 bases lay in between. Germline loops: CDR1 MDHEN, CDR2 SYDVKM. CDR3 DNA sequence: TGTGCCAGCACCTCTTCCAGGGCCAATGAGCAGTTCTTC. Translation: CASTSSRANEQFF.

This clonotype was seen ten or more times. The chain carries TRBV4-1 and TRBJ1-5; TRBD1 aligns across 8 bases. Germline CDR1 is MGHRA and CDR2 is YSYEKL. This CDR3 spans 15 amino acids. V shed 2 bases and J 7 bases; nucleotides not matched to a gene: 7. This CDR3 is CASSQSQGAGQPQHF. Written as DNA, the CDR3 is TGCGCCAGCAGCCAATCTCAGGGGGCGGGCCAGCCCCAGCATTTT.

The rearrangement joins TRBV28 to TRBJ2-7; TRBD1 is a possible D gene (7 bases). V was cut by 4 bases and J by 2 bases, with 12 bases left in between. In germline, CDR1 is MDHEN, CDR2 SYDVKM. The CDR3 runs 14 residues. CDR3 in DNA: TGTGCCAGCAGTTCCAGGGGGGCGACCTACGAGCAGTACTTC. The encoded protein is CASSSRGATYEQYF. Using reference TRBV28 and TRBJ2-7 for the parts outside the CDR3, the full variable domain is DVKVTQSSRYLVKRTGEKVFLECVQDMDHENMFWYRQDPGLGLRLIYFSYDVKMKEKGDIPEGYSVSREKKERFSLILESASTNQTSMYLCASSSRGATYEQYFGPGTRLTVT.

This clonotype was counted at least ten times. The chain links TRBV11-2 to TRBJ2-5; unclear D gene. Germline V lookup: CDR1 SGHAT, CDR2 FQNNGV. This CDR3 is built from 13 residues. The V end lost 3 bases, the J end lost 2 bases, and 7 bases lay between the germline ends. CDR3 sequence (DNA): TGTGCCAGCAGCTTTTCTGAGCAAGAGACCCAGTACTTC. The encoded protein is CASSFSEQETQYF. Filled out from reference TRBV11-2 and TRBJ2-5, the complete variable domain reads EAGVAQSPRYKIIEKRQSVAFWCNPISGHATLYWYQQILGQGPKLLIQFQNNGVVDDSQLPKDRFSAERLKGVDSTLKIQPAKLEDSAVYLCASSFSEQETQYFGPGTRLLVL.

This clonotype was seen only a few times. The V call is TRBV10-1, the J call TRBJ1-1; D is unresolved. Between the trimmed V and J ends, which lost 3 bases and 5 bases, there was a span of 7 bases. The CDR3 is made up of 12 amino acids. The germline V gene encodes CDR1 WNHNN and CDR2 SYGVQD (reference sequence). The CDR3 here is CASSDRETEAFF. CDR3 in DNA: TGCGCCAGCAGTGACCGGGAAACTGAAGCTTTCTTT.

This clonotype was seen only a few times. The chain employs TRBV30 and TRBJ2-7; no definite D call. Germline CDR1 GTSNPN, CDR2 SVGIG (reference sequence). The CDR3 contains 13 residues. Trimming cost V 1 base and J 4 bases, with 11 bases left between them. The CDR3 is CAWSAGSWYEQYF. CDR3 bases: TGTGCCTGGAGTGCAGGCAGCTGGTACGAGCAGTACTTC.

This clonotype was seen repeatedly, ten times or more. The CDR3 spells CSARQSGGGRAGANVLTF. In DNA form, the CDR3 reads TGCAGTGCTAGACAATCTGGGGGAGGACGCGCTGGGGCCAACGTCCTGACTTTC. This chain uses TRBV20-1 with TRBJ2-6; D perhaps matches TRBD2 (6 bases). The CDR3 runs to 18 residues. Germline loops: CDR1 DFQATT, CDR2 SNEGSKA (reference sequence). With 2 bases removed from V and 2 bases from J, the gap between germline ends came to 19 bases.

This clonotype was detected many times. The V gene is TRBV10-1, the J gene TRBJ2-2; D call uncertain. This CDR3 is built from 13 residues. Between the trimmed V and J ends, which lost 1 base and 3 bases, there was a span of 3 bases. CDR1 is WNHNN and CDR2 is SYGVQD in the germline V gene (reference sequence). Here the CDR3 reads CASSEWDTGELFF. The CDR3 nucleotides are TGCGCCAGCAGTGAGTGGGACACCGGGGAGCTGTTTTTT.

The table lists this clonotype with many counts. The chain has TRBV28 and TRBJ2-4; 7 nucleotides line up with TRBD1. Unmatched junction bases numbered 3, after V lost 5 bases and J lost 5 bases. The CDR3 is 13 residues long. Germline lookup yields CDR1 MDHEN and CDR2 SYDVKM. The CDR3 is CASSRTGENIQYF. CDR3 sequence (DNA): TGTGCCAGCAGTAGGACAGGAGAAAACATTCAGTACTTC.

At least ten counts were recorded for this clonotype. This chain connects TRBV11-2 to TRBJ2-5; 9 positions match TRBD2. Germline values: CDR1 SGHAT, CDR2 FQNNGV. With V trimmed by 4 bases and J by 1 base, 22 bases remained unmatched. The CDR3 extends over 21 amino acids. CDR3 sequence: CASSSRPQGLAGAVGQETQYF. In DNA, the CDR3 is TGTGCCAGCAGCTCAAGGCCCCAAGGCTTAGCGGGAGCGGTTGGCCAAGAGACCCAGTACTTC.

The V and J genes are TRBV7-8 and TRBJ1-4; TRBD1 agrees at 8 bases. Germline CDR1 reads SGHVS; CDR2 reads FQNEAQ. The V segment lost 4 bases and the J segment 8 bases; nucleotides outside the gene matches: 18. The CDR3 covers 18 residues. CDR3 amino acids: CASSSATDGQGMREKLFF. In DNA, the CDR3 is TGTGCCAGCAGCTCGGCTACTGACGGACAGGGCATGAGGGAAAAACTGTTTTTT. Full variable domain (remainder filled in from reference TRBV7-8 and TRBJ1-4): GAGVSQSPRYKVAKRGQDVALRCDPISGHVSLFWYQQALGQGPEFLTYFQNEAQLDKSGLPSDRFFAERPEGSVSTLKIQRTQQEDSAVYLCASSSATDGQGMREKLFFGSGTQLSVL.

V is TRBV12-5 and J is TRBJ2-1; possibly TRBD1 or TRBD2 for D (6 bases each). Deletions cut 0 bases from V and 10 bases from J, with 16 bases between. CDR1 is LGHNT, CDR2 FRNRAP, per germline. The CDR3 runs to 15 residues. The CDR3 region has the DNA TGTGCTAGTGGTTTGGTAGGGGGAAGGGACTGGGAGCAGTTCTTC. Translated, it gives CASGLVGGRDWEQFF.